This T cell receptor (beta chain) was documented in a study of blood T cell repertoires in COVID-19 (dated by TCRdb to 2018 to 2020). Regarding the study in general: Samples covering the acute and convalescent phases of COVID-19 were provided by collaborators in the United States, Italy and Spain. The material from the prospective study consisted of cDNA or gDNA derived from T cells, B-cell-depleted T cells, or PBMCs. Subjects who had been exposed to COVID-19, were actively infected with it, or had recovered from it provided the deeply sampled blood TCRbeta repertoires that made up the dataset. The repertoires were released in a freely available public database meant as a resource for research on the immune response to SARS-CoV-2. The samples were drawn from the first 160 participants of the ongoing ImmuneRACE study and from 1,254 subjects provided by 6 global collaborators. A de-identified subject ID, COVID-19 status, age in years and sex were almost always included in the sample metadata. Where HLA class I and class II types were available, the types were taken from metadata supplied by the sample provider, not from assay-based typing. General study outcomes and caveats: The quantity of clinical and demographic metadata differed by source and by participant and was supplied without curation.

One collaborating source in Seattle enrolled patients while the patients were actively infected and followed the patients over time throughout the course of disease. Whole blood was collected in K2EDTA tubes by collaborating institutions according to the institutions' own protocols. For TCRbeta analysis, collaborators shipped samples as frozen whole blood, isolated PBMCs, or DNA extracted from either of those sample types. Concerning this clone: Its specific antigen is unknown. One end of the junction varies from germline; a read error may be responsible.

CDR1 and CDR2 are drawn from the germline V gene (reference sequence): MNHEY, SMNVEV. From the cysteine through the phenylalanine, the CDR3 covers 13 amino acids. Just CDR3 DNA is preserved here, 39 bases in frame from base 1. The immunoSEQ Assay, a bias-controlled multiplex PCR, was used to amplify TCRbeta CDR3 regions from genomic DNA. For the original study's pipeline: Nucleated cell counts per sample were estimated from amplification of reference gene primers within the assay. Sequence reads were collapsed and filtered to measure the absolute abundance of every unique TCRbeta CDR3 rearrangement. For each sample, productive Simpson clonality was calculated as the square root of Simpson's diversity index across productive rearrangements. TCRdb provides this immuneACCESS table in a form limited to in-frame rearrangements. Some clones are lacking; in checked studies, under half of them reflect an unresolved V gene, and why the rest are absent is not known. The V and J calls and clone size come from that table; D and trimming were worked out from the DNA. Counted in this sample were some 160,000 clones; almost 85% of them appeared once. The ten top clones hold 2.5% to 3% of the sample.

This TCR was recovered from a woman aged 80 or over with COVID-19, enrolled during active disease. The sequence links TRBV27 to TRBJ2-7; TRBD1 is possibly the D segment (7 matching bases). Sequencing was performed on peripheral blood. The DNA is as follows: TGTGCCAGCAGTATAGGGGGCTCGCCGGGAGTCCACTTC. Its protein reads: CASSIGGSPGVHF.